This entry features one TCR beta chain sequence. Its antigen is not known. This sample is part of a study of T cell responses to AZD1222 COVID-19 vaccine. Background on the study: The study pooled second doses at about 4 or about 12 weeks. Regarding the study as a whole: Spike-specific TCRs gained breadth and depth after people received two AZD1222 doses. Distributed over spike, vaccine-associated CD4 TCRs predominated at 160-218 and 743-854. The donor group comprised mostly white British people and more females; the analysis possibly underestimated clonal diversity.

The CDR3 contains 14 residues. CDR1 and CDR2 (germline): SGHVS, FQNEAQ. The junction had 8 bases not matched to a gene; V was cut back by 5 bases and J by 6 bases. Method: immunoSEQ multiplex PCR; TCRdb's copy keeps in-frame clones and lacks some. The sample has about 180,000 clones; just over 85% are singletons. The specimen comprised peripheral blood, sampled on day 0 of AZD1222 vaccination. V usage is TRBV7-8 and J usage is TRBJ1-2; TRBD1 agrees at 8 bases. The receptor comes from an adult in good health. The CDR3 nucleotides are TGTGCCAGCAGCATCGGACAGGGCGCTAATGGCTACACCTTC. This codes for CASSIGQGANGYTF.